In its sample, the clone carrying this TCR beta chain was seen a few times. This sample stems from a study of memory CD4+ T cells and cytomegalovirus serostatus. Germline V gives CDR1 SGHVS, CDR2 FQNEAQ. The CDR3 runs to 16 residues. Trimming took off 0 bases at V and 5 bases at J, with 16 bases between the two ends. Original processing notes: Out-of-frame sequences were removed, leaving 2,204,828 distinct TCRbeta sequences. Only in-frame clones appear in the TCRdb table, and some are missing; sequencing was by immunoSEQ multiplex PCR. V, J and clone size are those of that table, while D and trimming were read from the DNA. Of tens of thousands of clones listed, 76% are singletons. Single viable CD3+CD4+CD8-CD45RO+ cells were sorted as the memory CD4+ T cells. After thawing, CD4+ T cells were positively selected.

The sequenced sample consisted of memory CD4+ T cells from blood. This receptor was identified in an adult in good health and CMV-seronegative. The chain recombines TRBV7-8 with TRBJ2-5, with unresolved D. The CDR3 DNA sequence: TGTGCCAGCAGCTTAGCGGTAGGGCTCGTAAGTGAGACCCAGTACTTC. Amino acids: CASSLAVGLVSETQYF.